This T cell receptor (beta chain) was sequenced in a study of cytotoxic CD8 clonotypes in ibrutinib-treated CLL. Background on the study: The response samples were taken once patients had been treated for a median of approximately twelve months, range 6 to 36.

Here immunoSEQ multiplex PCR was the method, and the copy in TCRdb shows in-frame clones only, minus some. The data contain about 310,000 clones, 80% of them singletons. The clonotype originates from a human donor with chronic lymphocytic leukemia. The sample in question was PBMCs, obtained before ibrutinib treatment.

The CDR3 DNA reads TGTGCCTGGGAGAGGGCTACTGAAGCTTTCTTT. Encoded protein: CAWERATEAFF. The J gene is TRBJ1-1, the V gene TRBV30; D is undetermined. The CDR3 covers 11 residues. Trimming shortened V by 5 bases and J by 5 bases, and 9 bases separated the two germline ends. Germline assignment: CDR1 GTSNPN and CDR2 SVGIG (reference sequence).